This TCR beta chain was retrieved from a study of shared clonotypes between healthy human individuals. As concerns this clone: Antigen: not known.

Overall study results and limits: Enrolling few donors narrowed the genetic and exposure-history diversity that was represented. Naive subsets usually exceeded memory subsets in estimated richness.

This CDR3 has 14 residues. With 4 bases clipped from V and 2 bases from J, the junction kept 4 bases outside the gene matches. From germline, CDR1 is SGHKS and CDR2 YYEKEE (reference sequence). Genomic DNA of each subset was evenly split across several immunoSEQ plates. TCRdb's copy holds only in-frame clones and misses some; the assay was immunoSEQ multiplex PCR. This table holds around 1.4 million clones, approximately 98.5% found once. The TCR was taken from a man aged 25-40 years in good health. Sequenced: naive CD4+ T cells sorted from blood. Subset indicated: CD45RA+ positively selected. This rearrangement joins TRBV5-5 to TRBJ2-7, with 9 positions matching TRBD1. The CDR3 nucleotides are TGTGCCAGCAGCCCGGGACAGGGCCCCTACGAGCAGTACTTC. This translates into CASSPGQGPYEQYF.